This T cell receptor beta chain is from a study of blood T cell repertoires in COVID-19. Study-level information: Nucleic acid was either cDNA or gDNA, and it came from T cells, B-cell-depleted T cells, or PBMCs.

CDR1 is MNHEY and CDR2 is SVGAGI in the germline V gene. V shed 7 bases and J shed 1 base, with 13 bases lying between them. This CDR3 contains 14 residues. Methods used by the authors: How many nucleated cells were present was estimated from reference gene primer amplification. The protocol was immunoSEQ multiplex PCR, while the TCRdb copy is restricted to in-frame clones and leaves out a portion. The DNA was the basis for D and trimming; V, J and clone size are from that table. The table includes some 40,000 clones, under 85% detected once. V is TRBV6-5 and J is TRBJ1-1, with a possible D match to TRBD1 (6 bases). Specimen: peripheral blood. The clonotype comes from a woman of 80 years or more with acute or convalescent COVID-19. The CDR3 region has the DNA TGTGCCAGCAACCGAGGGGGTCAGAACACTGAAGCTTTCTTT. Amino acids: CASNRGGQNTEAFF.